Listed below are T cell receptor beta chains from one sample, sequenced in a study of PD-1 blockade in classical Hodgkin lymphoma. Profiled with immunoSEQ multiplex PCR; TCRdb holds only in-frame clones, not every one. Counted here are tens of thousands of clones, about 78% occurring once; the ten biggest clones make up 22%. The specimen comprised peripheral blood mononuclear cells (PBMCs), sampled before the second cycle of nivolumab. The source of these receptors is a human donor with classical Hodgkin lymphoma. CDR3s include the opening cysteine and the closing phenylalanine or tryptophan. A D gene is named only where the DNA matches it firmly. Rows may omit the clone size; those that give it use once, few, many or a size class.

>TRBJ2-3|TRBD2|-|TRBV10-1
TGCGCCAGCAGTGTAGGGGCGGGAGGGCCAGATACGCAGTATTTT
CASSVGAGGPDTQYF
>TRBJ1-5|-|-|TRBV5-1
TGCGCCAGCAGCCCCGGCGGAGGGCAGCCCCAGCATTTT
CASSPGGGQPQHF
>TRBJ1-4|TRBD1|-|TRBV5-5
TGTGCCAGCAGCTTGGGTGGACAGGGAGTAGTAGCCGTTGAAAAACTGTTTTTT
CASSLGGQGVVAVEKLFF
>TRBJ1-2|-|-|TRBV7-3
TGTGCCAGCAGCTTAAGCGGGGTCTATGGCTACACCTTC
CASSLSGVYGYTF
>TRBJ1-1|-|-|TRBV21-1
TGTGCCCTAAGAGGACACACGAACACTGAAGCTTTCTTT
CALRGHTNTEAFF
>TRBJ1-3|TRBD1|few|TRBV15
TGTGCCACCAGCAGGACAGGGGAGGCTGGAAACACCATATATTTT
CATSRTGEAGNTIYF
>TRBJ1-3|-|-|TRBV19
TGTGCCAGTAGCCCGACAGGACCGACTGGAAACACCATATATTTT
CASSPTGPTGNTIYF
>TRBJ2-7|-|-|TRBV14
TGTGCCAGCAGCCAAGAAAGGACCGCGCTCTGGTACGAGCAGTACTTC
CASSQERTALWYEQYF
>TRBJ2-5|-|-|TRBV7-2
TGTGCCAGCAGCACCCGCGGTGGGGATGCTAAGGGGACCCAGTACTTC
CASSTRGGDAKGTQYF
>TRBJ2-5|-|-|TRBV30
TGTGCCTGGAGTGGGCAGGGGGAGACCCAGTACTTC
CAWSGQGETQYF
>TRBJ2-7|-|once|TRBV11-1
TGTGCCAGCAGCGCCCTTACACCTTCCTACGAGCAGTACTTC
CASSALTPSYEQYF
>TRBJ1-6|-|once|TRBV5-8
TGTGCCAGCAGCGCGGCGGGGACCCTCCACTTT
CASSAAGTLHF
>TRBJ2-5|TRBD1|-|TRBV9
TGTGCCAGCAGCATTGGACAGGGCACTGAGACCCAGTACTTC
CASSIGQGTETQYF
>TRBJ2-7|TRBD2|few|TRBV4-1
TGCGCCAGCAGCCAAGGTCGGGGGGGATACTACGAGCAGTACTTC
CASSQGRGGYYEQYF
>TRBJ2-7|-|-|TRBV2
TGTGCCAGCTTTTCGGGTCTCTACGAGCAGTACTTC
CASFSGLYEQYF
>TRBJ1-6|-|-|TRBV21-1
TGTGCCAGCAGCATACGACAGGCTGGGGTGAGGACACCCCTCCACTTT
CASSIRQAGVRTPLHF
>TRBJ2-3|-|-|TRBV5-4
TGTGCCAGCAGCTTGTGGAGGGGGACTAGCACAGATACGCAGTATTTT
CASSLWRGTSTDTQYF
>TRBJ1-1|-|-|TRBV7-9
TGTGCCAGCAGCTACCGCGGAACTGAAGCTTTCTTT
CASSYRGTEAFF
>TRBJ1-1|-|-|TRBV6-5
TGTGCCAGCAGTGGCGGTGGAGGGGCCGGCACTGAAGCTTTCTTT
CASSGGGGAGTEAFF
>TRBJ2-7|-|-|TRBV27
TGTGCCAGCGCCCTCCCGGGGCGCGAGCAGTACTTC
CASALPGREQYF
>TRBJ1-1|-|once|TRBV5-1
TGCGCCAGCAGCCTCGGGGCAGGGGATTTCCTAACTGAAGCTTTCTTT
CASSLGAGDFLTEAFF
>TRBJ2-5|-|few|TRBV15
TGTGCCACCAGCAGAGATGTCGAAGAGACCCAGTACTTC
CATSRDVEETQYF
>TRBJ1-2|-|-|TRBV9
TGTACCAGCAGCGTAGATGGGAGAGCTAACTATGGCTACACCTTC
CTSSVDGRANYGYTF
>TRBJ2-2|-|once|TRBV2
TGTGCCAGCAGTAACCGGGCAGGGGCGCATGGCGGGGAGCTGTTTTTT
CASSNRAGAHGGELFF
>TRBJ2-5|TRBD1|once|TRBV7-9
TGTGCCAGCAGCAAGGGGACAGTTCAAGAGACCCAGTACTTC
CASSKGTVQETQYF
>TRBJ2-7|-|few|TRBV11-2
TGTGCCAGCAGCGGTAACTACGAGCAGTACTTC
CASSGNYEQYF
>TRBJ2-5|-|-|TRBV5-4
TGTGCCAGCAGCTTGGCCAGCATCCAAGAGACCCAGTACTTC
CASSLASIQETQYF
>TRBJ2-5|TRBD2|-|TRBV6-5
TGTGCCAGCAGTTACACGGGAGGGCCGAGGGAGACCCAGTACTTC
CASSYTGGPRETQYF
>TRBJ2-1|-|-|TRBV29-1
TGCACATGCCATGAGCAGTTCTTC
CTCHEQFF
>TRBJ1-6|TRBD1|-|TRBV6-5
TGTGCCAGCAGGCCATCTGGGACAGGGGCCTCACCCCTCCACTTT
CASRPSGTGASPLHF
>TRBJ2-6|-|-|TRBV9
TGTGCCAGCAGCGTAGTGGGCTCTGGGGCCAACGTCCTGACTTTC
CASSVVGSGANVLTF
>TRBJ2-5|-|once|TRBV19
TGTGCCAGTAGTATAGATCAGGGGAGGAGAGAGACCCAGTACTTC
CASSIDQGRRETQYF
>TRBJ2-3|-|-|TRBV2
TGTGCCAGCAGTGAGTTATTTGGCACAGATACGCAGTATTTT
CASSELFGTDTQYF
>TRBJ1-5|-|-|TRBV19
TGTGCCAGTAGTACCAGAGGGGAACAGAGTTCTAGCAATCAGCCCCAGCATTTT
CASSTRGEQSSSNQPQHF
>TRBJ2-2|-|-|TRBV7-3
TGTGCCAGCAGCTTAACAGTTTCGAACACCGGGGAGCTGTTTTTT
CASSLTVSNTGELFF
>TRBJ1-5|-|-|TRBV28
TGTGCCAGCAGTTATTCCGGGGGGCCCCAGCATTTT
CASSYSGGPQHF
>TRBJ2-2|-|many|TRBV4-3
TGCGCCAGCAGCCAAGAAATCCTAGGGGGGACCGGGGAGCTGTTTTTT
CASSQEILGGTGELFF
>TRBJ1-5|-|-|TRBV18
TGTGCCAGCTCCCCGGATAGCAATCAGCCCCAGCATTTT
CASSPDSNQPQHF
>TRBJ1-6|-|-|TRBV5-6
TGTGCCAGCAGCCCGGGCATCTATAATTCACCCCTCCACTTT
CASSPGIYNSPLHF
>TRBJ1-2|-|-|TRBV5-1
TGCGCCAGCAGCTTGGGAACCGGGGAGACCTATGGCTACACCTTC
CASSLGTGETYGYTF